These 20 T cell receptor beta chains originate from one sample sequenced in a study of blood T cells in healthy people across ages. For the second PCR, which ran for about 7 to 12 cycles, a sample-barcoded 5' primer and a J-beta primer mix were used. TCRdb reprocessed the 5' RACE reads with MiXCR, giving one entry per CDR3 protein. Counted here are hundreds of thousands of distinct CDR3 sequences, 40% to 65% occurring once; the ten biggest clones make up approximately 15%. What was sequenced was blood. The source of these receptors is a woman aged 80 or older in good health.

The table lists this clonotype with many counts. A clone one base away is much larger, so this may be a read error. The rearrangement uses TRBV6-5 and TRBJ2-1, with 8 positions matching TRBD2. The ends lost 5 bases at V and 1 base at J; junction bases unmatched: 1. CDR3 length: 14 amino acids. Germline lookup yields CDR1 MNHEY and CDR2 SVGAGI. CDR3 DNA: TGTGCCAGCAGTGTAGCGGGATCCTACAATGAGCAGTTCTTC. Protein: CASSVAGSYNEQFF.

The CDR3 nucleotides are TGTGCCAGCATTGACCAGGGTGTTGGTGAGCAGTTCTTC. Translated, it gives CASIDQGVGEQFF. The J gene is TRBJ2-1, the V gene TRBV6-2 or TRBV6-3; D is perhaps TRBD1 (5 bases). Germline V CDR1 and CDR2: MNHEY, SVGEGT. CDR3 length equals 13 residues. V lost 7 bases to trimming and J lost 9 bases, with 16 bases between them.

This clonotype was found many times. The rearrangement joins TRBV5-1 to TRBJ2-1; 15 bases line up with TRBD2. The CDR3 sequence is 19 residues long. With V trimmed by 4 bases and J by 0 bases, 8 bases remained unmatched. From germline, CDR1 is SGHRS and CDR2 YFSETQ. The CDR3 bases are TGCGCCAGCAGCCCGGGACTAGCGGGAGGAACAAGCTCCTACAATGAGCAGTTCTTC. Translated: CASSPGLAGGTSSYNEQFF.

The CDR3 protein is CASSHTGDRGPVPFYNEQFF. The DNA for the CDR3 is TGCGCCAGCAGCCATACCGGGGACAGGGGACCAGTGCCTTTCTACAATGAGCAGTTCTTC. The gene calls are TRBV4-3 and TRBJ2-1, with 10 bases identical to TRBD1. With V trimmed by 3 bases and J by 3 bases, 17 bases remained unmatched. This CDR3 comprises 20 residues. The germline gives CDR1 LGHNA, CDR2 YSLEER.

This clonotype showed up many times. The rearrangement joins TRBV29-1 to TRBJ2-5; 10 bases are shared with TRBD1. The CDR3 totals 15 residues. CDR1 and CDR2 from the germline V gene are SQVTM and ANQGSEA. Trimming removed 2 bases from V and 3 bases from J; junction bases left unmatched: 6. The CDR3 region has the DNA TGCAGCGTTGAACCAGACAGGGGGCGGAAAGAGACCCAGTACTTC. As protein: CSVEPDRGRKETQYF.

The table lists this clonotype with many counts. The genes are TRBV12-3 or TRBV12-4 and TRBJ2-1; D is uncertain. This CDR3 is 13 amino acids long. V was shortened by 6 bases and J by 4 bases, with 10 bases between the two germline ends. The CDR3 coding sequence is TGTGCCAGCAGCTCCTTGGGGTACAATGAGCAGTTCTTC. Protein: CASSSLGYNEQFF.

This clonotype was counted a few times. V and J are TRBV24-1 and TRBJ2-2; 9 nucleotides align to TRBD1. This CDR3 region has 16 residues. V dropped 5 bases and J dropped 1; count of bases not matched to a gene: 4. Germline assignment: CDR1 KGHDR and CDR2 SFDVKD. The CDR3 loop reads CATSVQGALNTGELFF. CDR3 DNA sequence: TGTGCCACCAGTGTACAGGGGGCGCTGAACACCGGGGAGCTGTTTTTT.

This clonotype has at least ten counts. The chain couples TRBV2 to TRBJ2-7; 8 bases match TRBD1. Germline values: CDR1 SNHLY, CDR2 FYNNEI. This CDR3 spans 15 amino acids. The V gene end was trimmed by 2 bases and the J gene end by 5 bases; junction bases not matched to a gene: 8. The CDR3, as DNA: TGTGCCAGCAGTGAAAGAGGACAGGGCCTACACGAGCAGTACTTC. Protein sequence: CASSERGQGLHEQYF.

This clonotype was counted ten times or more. CDR3 amino acids: CSVAAGKPGETQYF. The CDR3 coding sequence is TGCAGCGTTGCCGCTGGAAAGCCGGGAGAGACCCAGTACTTC. The chain joins TRBV29-1 to TRBJ2-5; unclear D gene. With 4 bases removed from V and 4 bases from J, the gap between germline ends came to 16 bases. The CDR3 extends over 14 amino acids. CDR1 and CDR2 (germline): SQVTM, ANQGSEA.

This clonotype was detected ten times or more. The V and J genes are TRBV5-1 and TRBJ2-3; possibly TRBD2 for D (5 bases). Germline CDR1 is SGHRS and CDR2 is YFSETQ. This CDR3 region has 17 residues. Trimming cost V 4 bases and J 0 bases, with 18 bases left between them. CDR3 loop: CASSALSSGSSTDTQYF. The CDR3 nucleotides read TGCGCCAGCAGCGCCCTGTCTAGTGGGAGCAGCACAGATACGCAGTATTTT.

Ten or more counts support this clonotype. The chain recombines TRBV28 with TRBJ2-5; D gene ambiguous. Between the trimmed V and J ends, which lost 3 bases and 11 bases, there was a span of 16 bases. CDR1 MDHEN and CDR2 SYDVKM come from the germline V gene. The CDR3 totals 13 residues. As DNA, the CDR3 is TGTGCCAGCAGTTTGGAAGGGATGGTAGGGCAGTACTTC. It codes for CASSLEGMVGQYF.

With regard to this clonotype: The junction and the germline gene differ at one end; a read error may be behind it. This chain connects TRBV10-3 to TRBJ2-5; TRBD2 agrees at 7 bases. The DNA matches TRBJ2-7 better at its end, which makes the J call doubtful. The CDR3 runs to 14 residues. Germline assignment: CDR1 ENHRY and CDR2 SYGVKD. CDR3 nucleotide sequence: TGTGCCACCAGTGATTCGGGGGGACCAAACGAGCAGTACTTC. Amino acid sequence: CATSDSGGPNEQYF.

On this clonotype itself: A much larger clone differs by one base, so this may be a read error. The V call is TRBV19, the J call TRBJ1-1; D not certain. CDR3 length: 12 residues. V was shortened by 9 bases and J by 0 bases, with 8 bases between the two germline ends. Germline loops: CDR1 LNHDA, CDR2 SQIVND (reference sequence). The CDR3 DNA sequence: TGTGCCAGGAACAGCATGAACACTGAAGCTTTCTTT. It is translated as CARNSMNTEAFF.

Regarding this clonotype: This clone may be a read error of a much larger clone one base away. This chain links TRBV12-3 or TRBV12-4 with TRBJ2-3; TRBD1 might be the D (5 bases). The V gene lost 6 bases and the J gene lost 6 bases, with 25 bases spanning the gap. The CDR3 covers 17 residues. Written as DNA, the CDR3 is TGTGCCAGCAGCCGATCAAACAGGTTAACGAGAATCGATACGCAGTATTTT. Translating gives CASSRSNRLTRIDTQYF.

In nucleotides, the CDR3 is TGTGCCAGCAGCTTAGATCCCGCCTATAAAAATCAGCCCCAGCATTTT. It codes for CASSLDPAYKNQPQHF. The chain uses TRBV7-2 and TRBJ1-5; the D is unclear. Germline V gene data show CDR1 as SGHTA and CDR2 as FQGNSA. The CDR3 runs to 16 residues. V lost 1 base to trimming and J lost 4 bases, with 14 bases between them.

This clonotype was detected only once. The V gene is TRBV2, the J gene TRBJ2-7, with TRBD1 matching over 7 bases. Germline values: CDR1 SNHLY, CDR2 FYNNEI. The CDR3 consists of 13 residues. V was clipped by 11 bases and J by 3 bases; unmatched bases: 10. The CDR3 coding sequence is TGTGCCTGTAGCCGGGACAGCAACTACGAGCAGTACTTC. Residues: CACSRDSNYEQYF.

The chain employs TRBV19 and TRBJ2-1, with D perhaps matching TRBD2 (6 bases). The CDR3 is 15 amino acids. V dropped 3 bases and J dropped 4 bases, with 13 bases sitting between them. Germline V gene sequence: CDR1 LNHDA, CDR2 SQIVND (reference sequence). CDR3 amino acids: CASSIGGSTYNEQFF. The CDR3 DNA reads TGTGCCAGTAGTATTGGGGGGAGTACTTACAATGAGCAGTTCTTC.

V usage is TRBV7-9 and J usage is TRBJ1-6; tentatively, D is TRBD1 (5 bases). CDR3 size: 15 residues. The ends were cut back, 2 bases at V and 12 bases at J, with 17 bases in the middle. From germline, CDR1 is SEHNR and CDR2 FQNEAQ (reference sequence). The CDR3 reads CASSLLDSTRGPLHF. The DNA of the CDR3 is TGTGCCAGCAGCTTACTCGACAGTACAAGGGGACCCCTCCACTTT.

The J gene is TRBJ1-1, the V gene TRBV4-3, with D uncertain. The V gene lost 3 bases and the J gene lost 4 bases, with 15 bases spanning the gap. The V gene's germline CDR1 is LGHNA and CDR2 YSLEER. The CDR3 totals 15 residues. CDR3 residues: CASSQEIPGGTEAFF. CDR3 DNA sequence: TGCGCCAGCAGCCAGGAAATTCCCGGCGGCACTGAAGCTTTCTTT.

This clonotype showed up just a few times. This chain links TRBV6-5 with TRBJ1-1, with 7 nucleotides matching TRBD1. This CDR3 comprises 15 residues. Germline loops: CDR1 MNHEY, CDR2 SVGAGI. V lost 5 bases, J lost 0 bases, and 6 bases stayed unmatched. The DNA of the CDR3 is TGTGCCAGCAGTCGCGGGGACAGAGTGAACACTGAAGCTTTCTTT. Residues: CASSRGDRVNTEAFF.